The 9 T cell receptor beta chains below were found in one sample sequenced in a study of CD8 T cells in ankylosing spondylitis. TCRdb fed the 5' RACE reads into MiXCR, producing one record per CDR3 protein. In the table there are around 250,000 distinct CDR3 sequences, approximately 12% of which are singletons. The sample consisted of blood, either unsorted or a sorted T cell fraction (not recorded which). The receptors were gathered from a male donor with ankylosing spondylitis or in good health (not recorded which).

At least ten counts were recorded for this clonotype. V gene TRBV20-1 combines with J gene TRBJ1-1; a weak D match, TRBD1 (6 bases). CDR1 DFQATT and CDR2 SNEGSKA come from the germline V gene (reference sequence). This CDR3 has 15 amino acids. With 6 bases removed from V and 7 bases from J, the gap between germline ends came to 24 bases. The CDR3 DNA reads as TGCAGTGCCTCCCCGGTTACAGGGCCCCCTCGTGAAGCTTTCTTT. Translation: CSASPVTGPPREAFF.

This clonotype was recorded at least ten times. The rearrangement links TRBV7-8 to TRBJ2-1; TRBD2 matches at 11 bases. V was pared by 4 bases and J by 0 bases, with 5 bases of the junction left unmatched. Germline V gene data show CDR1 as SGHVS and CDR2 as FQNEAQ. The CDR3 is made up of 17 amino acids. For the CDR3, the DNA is TGTGCCAGCAGCTGGGGACTAGCGGAAAGCTCCTACAATGAGCAGTTCTTC. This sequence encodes CASSWGLAESSYNEQFF.

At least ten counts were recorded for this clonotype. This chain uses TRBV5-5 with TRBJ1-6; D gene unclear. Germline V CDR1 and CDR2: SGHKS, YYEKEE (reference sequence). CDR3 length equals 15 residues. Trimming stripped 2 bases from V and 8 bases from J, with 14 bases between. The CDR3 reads CASSFGSLGYSPLHF. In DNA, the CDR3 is TGTGCCAGCAGCTTCGGGTCCCTCGGATATTCACCCCTCCACTTT. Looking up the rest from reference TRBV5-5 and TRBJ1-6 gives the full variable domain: DAGVTQSPTHLIKTRGQQVTLRCSPISGHKSVSWYQQVLGQGPQFIFQYYEKEERGRGNFPDRFSARQFPNYSSELNVNALLLGDSALYLCASSFGSLGYSPLHFGNGTRLTVT.

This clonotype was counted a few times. The CDR3 spells CASSFWQGADTGELFF. In nucleotides, the CDR3 is TGCGCCAGCAGCTTTTGGCAGGGGGCGGATACCGGGGAGCTGTTTTTT. This chain connects TRBV5-1 to TRBJ2-2; 8 nucleotides line up with TRBD1. The CDR3 is made up of 16 amino acids. CDR1 is SGHRS and CDR2 is YFSETQ in the germline V gene. The V segment lost 2 bases and the J segment 5 bases; nucleotides outside the gene matches: 8.

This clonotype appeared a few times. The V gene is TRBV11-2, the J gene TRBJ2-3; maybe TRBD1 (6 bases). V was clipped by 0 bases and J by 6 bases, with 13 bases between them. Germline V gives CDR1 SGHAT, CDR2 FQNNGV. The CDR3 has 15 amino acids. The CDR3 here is CASSLDPRQADTQYF. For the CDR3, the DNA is TGTGCCAGCAGCTTAGACCCCCGACAGGCGGATACGCAGTATTTT.

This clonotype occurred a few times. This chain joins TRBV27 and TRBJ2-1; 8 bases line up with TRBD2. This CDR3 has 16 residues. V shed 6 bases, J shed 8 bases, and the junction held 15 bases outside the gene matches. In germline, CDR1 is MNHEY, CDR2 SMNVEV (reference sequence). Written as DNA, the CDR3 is TGTGCCAGCAGAAATCACGGGAGGGCCGTGTCCGATGAGCAGTTCTTC. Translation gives CASRNHGRAVSDEQFF.

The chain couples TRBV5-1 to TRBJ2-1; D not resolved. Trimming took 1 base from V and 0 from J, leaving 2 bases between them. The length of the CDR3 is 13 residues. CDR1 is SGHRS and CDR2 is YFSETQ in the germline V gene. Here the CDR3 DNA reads TGCGCCAGCAGCTTGTTCTCCTACAATGAGCAGTTCTTC. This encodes CASSLFSYNEQFF.

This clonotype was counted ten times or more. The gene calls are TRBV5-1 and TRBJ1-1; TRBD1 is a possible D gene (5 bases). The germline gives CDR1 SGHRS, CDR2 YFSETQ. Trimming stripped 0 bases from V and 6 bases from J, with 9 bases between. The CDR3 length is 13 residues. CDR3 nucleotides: TGCGCCAGCAGCTTGGGACGGGGGGCTGAAGCTTTCTTT. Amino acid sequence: CASSLGRGAEAFF.

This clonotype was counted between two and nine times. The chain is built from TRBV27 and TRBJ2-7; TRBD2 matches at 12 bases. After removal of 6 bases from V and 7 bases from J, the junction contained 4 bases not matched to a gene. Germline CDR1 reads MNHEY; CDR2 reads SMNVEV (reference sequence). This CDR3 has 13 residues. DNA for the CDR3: TGTGCCAGCAGCCTAGCGGGAGGGTTTGAGCAGTACTTC. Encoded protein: CASSLAGGFEQYF.